This T cell receptor beta chain was identified during a study of Graves' ophthalmopathy and Graves' hyperthyroidism. Study-level information: The authors collected peripheral blood at initial diagnosis, before any treatment. Overall study findings and caveats: Most clonotypes expanded in thyroid above 0.001 frequency were present in blood too.

The germline V and J ends were trimmed by 0 bases and 0 bases, with 6 bases remaining between them. This CDR3 has 15 amino acids. CDR1 is MNHEY and CDR2 is SVGAGI in the germline V gene. Active ophthalmopathy (CAS at least 3, NOSPECS at least 4), lasting under 3 months. Diagnosis relied on clinical symptoms, serum thyroxine, TRAb, thyroid ultrasound and orbital computed tomography. The table lists this clonotype with many counts. As yet, its antigen is unknown. RNA transcripts were the source from which TCR beta CDR3 regions were amplified. HTBI primers primed a first-round RT-PCR, and a second-round multiplex PCR followed. TCRdb independently ran MiXCR on the multiplex PCR reads; one entry per CDR3 protein. The sample yields 150,000 to 200,000 distinct CDR3 sequences, around 40% seen once.

Sequenced sample: peripheral blood. This sequence originates from a man aged 25-45 years with Graves' ophthalmopathy. This chain joins TRBV6-5 and TRBJ1-3; D is ambiguous. The CDR3 loop is CASSYSTRSGNTIYF. CDR3 coding DNA: TGTGCCAGCAGTTACTCAACCCGCTCTGGAAACACCATATATTTT.